Listed below are T cell receptor beta chains from one sample, sequenced in a study of T-cell memory formation after mild COVID-19. A single record per CDR3 protein comes from TCRdb applying MiXCR to the 5' RACE reads. This table holds 300,000 to 400,000 distinct CDR3 sequences, roughly an eighth found once. What was sequenced was PBMCs or a T cell subset sorted from them (not recorded which). Source of these receptors: a man between 18 and 29 years old who had mild COVID-19 (a few samples of this study predate the infection). Cell type and time point are not known. CDR3s include the opening cysteine and the closing phenylalanine or tryptophan. D genes are given only for firm matches. The size field is filled for only some rows; it gives once, few, many or a size class.

j_call d_call clone_size v_call cdr3_aa cdr3_nt
TRBJ1-2 NA NA TRBV5-1 CASSSDSPYGYTF TGCGCCAGCAGCTCGGACAGTCCTTATGGCTACACCTTC
TRBJ1-2 NA many TRBV5-1 CASSLDGNLNYGYTF TGCGCCAGCAGCTTGGACGGGAACCTTAACTATGGCTACACCTTC
TRBJ2-2 NA NA TRBV21-1 CASSIGACKVLGELFF TGTGCCAGCAGCATCGGGGCTTGTAAGGTTTTGGGGGAGCTGTTTTTT
TRBJ1-6 TRBD1 once TRBV9 CASSPRGHYNSPLHF TGTGCCAGCAGCCCGAGGGGGCACTATAATTCACCCCTCCACTTT
TRBJ2-7 TRBD1 few TRBV4-1 CASSSRDRAHEQYF TGCGCCAGCAGCTCCCGGGACAGGGCCCACGAGCAGTACTTC
TRBJ2-3 NA NA TRBV20-1 CSARSGTGAADTQYF TGCAGTGCTAGATCGGGGACCGGGGCAGCAGATACGCAGTATTTT
TRBJ2-5 NA few TRBV20-1 CSARGLSQETQYF TGCAGTGCTAGAGGGCTCAGCCAAGAGACCCAGTACTTC
TRBJ2-2 NA once TRBV4-1 CASSQVQSTGELFF TGCGCCAGCAGCCAAGTCCAGAGCACCGGGGAGCTGTTTTTT
TRBJ2-2 TRBD2 NA TRBV5-1 CASTPLTAGETGELFF TGCGCCAGCACCCCACTAACAGCGGGGGAGACGGGGGAGCTGTTTTTT
TRBJ2-7 NA NA TRBV20-1 CSARWGGEQYF TGCAGTGCTAGGTGGGGCGGGGAGCAGTACTTC
TRBJ2-3 TRBD1 NA TRBV15 CATSLGTVGDTQYF TGTGCCACCAGCTTAGGGACAGTAGGAGATACGCAGTATTTT
TRBJ2-7 TRBD2 few TRBV10-3 CAISLGLAGLEEQYF TGTGCCATCAGTCTAGGACTAGCGGGGCTGGAGGAGCAGTACTTC
TRBJ2-3 NA few TRBV7-2 CASSPPGHTDTQYF TGTGCCAGCAGCCCACCGGGGCACACAGATACGCAGTATTTT
TRBJ2-7 TRBD1 NA TRBV25-1 CASSGAGQGYEQYF TGTGCCAGCAGTGGCGCGGGACAGGGCTACGAGCAGTACTTC
TRBJ1-1 NA NA TRBV7-9 CASSSSRQNTEAFF TGTGCCAGCAGCTCGAGCCGGCAGAACACTGAAGCTTTCTTT
TRBJ1-2 NA NA TRBV27 CASMGQVGGYTF TGTGCCAGCATGGGCCAGGTGGGGGGCTACACCTTC
TRBJ2-3 TRBD1 few TRBV9 CASSARDRGAVTQYF TGTGCCAGCAGCGCCCGGGACAGGGGGGCCGTTACGCAGTATTTT
TRBJ2-7 NA few TRBV7-8 CASSLDLGTYEQYF TGTGCCAGCAGCTTAGACCTCGGGACCTACGAGCAGTACTTC
TRBJ1-4 NA NA TRBV5-4 CASSLDEGEKLFF TGTGCCAGCAGCTTGGATGAAGGCGAAAAACTGTTTTTT
TRBJ2-5 NA many TRBV5-1 CASVEVPGQETQYF TGCGCCAGCGTCGAGGTCCCCGGCCAAGAGACCCAGTACTTC
TRBJ2-2 TRBD2 NA TRBV7-8 CASSLVSGGGTGELFF TGTGCCAGCAGCTTAGTGAGCGGGGGTGGCACCGGGGAGCTGTTTTTT
TRBJ2-1 NA few TRBV2 CASCQYNEQFF TGTGCCAGCTGCCAGTACAATGAGCAGTTCTTC
TRBJ2-3 TRBD2 many TRBV7-2 CASSLERGWGSDTQYF TGTGCCAGCAGCTTAGAGCGGGGCTGGGGAAGTGATACGCAGTATTTT
TRBJ2-3 NA NA TRBV5-1 CASRKMPSSTDTQYF TGCGCCAGTAGAAAAATGCCCTCTAGCACAGATACGCAGTATTTT
TRBJ2-3 TRBD2 NA TRBV12-3/TRBV12-4 CASSFWQGGDTQYF TGTGCCAGCAGTTTCTGGCAGGGAGGGGATACGCAGTATTTT
TRBJ2-5 TRBD2 NA TRBV5-1 CASSQRGIETQYF TGCGCCAGCAGTCAGCGGGGGATTGAGACCCAGTACTTC
TRBJ1-5 NA few TRBV7-2 CASSPRARGNQPQHF TGTGCCAGCAGCCCTAGGGCGCGCGGCAATCAGCCCCAGCATTTT
TRBJ1-2 TRBD1 NA TRBV12-3/TRBV12-4 CASSLGTGVGYTF TGTGCCAGCAGTTTAGGCACAGGGGTTGGCTACACCTTC
TRBJ2-1 NA few TRBV5-1 CASSLGGLSYNEQFF TGCGCCAGCAGCTTAGGGGGACTCTCCTACAATGAGCAGTTCTTC
TRBJ1-3 NA NA TRBV29-1 CSVLRHESGNTIYF TGCAGCGTTCTCAGGCACGAATCTGGAAACACCATATATTTT
TRBJ2-5 TRBD1 many TRBV7-9 CASSQWDRGPAETQYF TGTGCCAGCAGCCAGTGGGACAGGGGGCCGGCGGAGACCCAGTACTTC
TRBJ2-1 NA few TRBV7-9 CASIPRRSSYNEQFF TGTGCCAGTATCCCTCGACGGAGCTCCTACAATGAGCAGTTCTTC
TRBJ2-3 NA few TRBV7-3 CASSYGLGTDTQYF TGTGCCAGCAGCTATGGGTTAGGCACAGATACGCAGTATTTT
TRBJ1-1 NA many TRBV5-1 CASSFRGGNFEASEAFF TGCGCCAGCAGCTTTAGAGGGGGGAATTTTGAGGCTTCTGAAGCTTTCTTT
TRBJ2-1 TRBD2 NA TRBV2 CASSDPRAAGGTLGNEQFF TGTGCCAGCAGTGACCCCAGGGCGGCGGGGGGAACTTTGGGGAATGAGCAGTTCTTC
TRBJ1-5 NA once TRBV7-2 CASSLVGTRDQPQHF TGTGCCAGCAGCTTAGTAGGGACAAGGGATCAGCCCCAGCATTTT
TRBJ1-1 NA NA TRBV3-1 CASSGEGSMNTEAFF TGTGCCAGCAGCGGGGAGGGGTCGATGAACACTGAAGCTTTCTTT
TRBJ2-4 TRBD1 few TRBV2 CASTGDRGILRGAKNIQYF TGTGCCAGCACCGGGGACAGGGGGATTCTACGAGGAGCCAAAAACATTCAGTACTTC
TRBJ1-3 NA few TRBV18 CASSPDREWSPYF TGTGCCAGCTCACCAGATCGGGAGTGGAGCCCGTATTTT
TRBJ1-3 NA few TRBV6-6 CASSYGQLNSGNTIYF TGTGCCAGCAGTTACGGGCAGCTCAACTCTGGAAACACCATATATTTT
TRBJ2-5 NA few TRBV4-1 CASSRSTSGSETQYF TGCGCCAGCAGCCGTAGTACCAGTGGATCGGAGACCCAGTACTTC
TRBJ2-3 NA many TRBV9 CASSTFGGRLYF TGTGCCAGCAGCACCTTTGGGGGGAGGCTGTATTTT